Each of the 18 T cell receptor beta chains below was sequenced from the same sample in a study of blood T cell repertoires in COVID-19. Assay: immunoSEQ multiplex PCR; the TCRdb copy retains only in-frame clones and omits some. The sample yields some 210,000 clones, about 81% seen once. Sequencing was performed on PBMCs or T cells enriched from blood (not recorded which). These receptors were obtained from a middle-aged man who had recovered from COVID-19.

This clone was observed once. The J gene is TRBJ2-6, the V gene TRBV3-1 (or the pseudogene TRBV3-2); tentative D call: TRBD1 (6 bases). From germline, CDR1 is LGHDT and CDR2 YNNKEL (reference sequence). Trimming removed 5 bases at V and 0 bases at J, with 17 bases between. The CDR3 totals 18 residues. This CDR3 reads CASSSPTGFFSGANVLTF. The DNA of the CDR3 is TGTGCCAGCAGCTCCCCCACAGGGTTCTTCTCTGGGGCCAACGTCCTGACTTTC.

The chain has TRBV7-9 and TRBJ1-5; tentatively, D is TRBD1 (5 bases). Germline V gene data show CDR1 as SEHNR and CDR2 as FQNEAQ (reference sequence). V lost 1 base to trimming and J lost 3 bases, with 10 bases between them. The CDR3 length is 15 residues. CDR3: CASSLVGTPNQPQHF. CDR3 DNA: TGTGCCAGCAGCTTAGTCGGGACTCCCAATCAGCCCCAGCATTTT.

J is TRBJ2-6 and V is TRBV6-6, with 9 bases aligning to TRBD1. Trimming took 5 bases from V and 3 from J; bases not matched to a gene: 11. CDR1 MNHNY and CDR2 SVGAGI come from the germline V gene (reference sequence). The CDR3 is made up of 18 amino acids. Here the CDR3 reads CASSLDRGWVDGANVLTF. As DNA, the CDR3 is TGTGCCAGCAGTCTGGACAGGGGATGGGTGGATGGGGCCAACGTCCTGACTTTC.

DNA for the CDR3: TGTGCCAGCAGCCCTCTGAGGGGGCACTATGGCTACACCTTC. This sequence encodes CASSPLRGHYGYTF. The chain combines TRBV5-4 with TRBJ1-2; 7 nucleotides line up with TRBD1. V shed 4 bases and J 3 bases; nucleotides not matched to a gene: 6. CDR1 and CDR2 (germline): SGHNT, YYREEE (reference sequence). CDR3 size: 14 residues.

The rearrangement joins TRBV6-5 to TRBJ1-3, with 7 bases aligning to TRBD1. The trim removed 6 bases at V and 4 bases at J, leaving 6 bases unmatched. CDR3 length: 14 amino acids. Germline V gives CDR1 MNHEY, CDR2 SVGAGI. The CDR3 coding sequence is TGTGCCAGCAGCCGCACAGGGGCCGGAAACACCATATATTTT. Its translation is CASSRTGAGNTIYF.

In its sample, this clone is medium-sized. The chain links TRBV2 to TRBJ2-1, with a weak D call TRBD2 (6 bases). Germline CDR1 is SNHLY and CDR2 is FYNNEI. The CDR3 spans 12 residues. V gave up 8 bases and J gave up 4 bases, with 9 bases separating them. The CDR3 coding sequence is TGTGCCAGCGGCGGGGATTACAATGAGCAGTTCTTC. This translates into CASGGDYNEQFF.

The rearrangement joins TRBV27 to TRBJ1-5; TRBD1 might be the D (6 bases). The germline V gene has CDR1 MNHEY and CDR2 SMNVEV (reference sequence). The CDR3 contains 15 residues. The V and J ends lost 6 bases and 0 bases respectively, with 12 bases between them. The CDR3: CASRRTVNSNQPQHF. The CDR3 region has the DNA TGTGCCAGCAGACGGACAGTCAATAGCAATCAGCCCCAGCATTTT.

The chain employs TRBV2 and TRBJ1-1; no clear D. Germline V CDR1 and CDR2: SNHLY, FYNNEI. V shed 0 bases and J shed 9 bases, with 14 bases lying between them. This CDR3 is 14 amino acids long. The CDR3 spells CASSEAPRGPKAFF. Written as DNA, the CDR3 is TGTGCCAGCAGTGAAGCACCCCGAGGGCCCAAAGCTTTCTTT.

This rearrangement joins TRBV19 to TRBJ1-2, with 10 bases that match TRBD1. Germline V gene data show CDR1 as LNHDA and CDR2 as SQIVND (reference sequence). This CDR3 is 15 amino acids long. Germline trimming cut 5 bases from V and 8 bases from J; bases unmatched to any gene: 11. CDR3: CASSPSGQGYVGYTF. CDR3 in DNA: TGTGCCAGTAGTCCCTCGGGACAGGGGTACGTCGGCTACACCTTC.

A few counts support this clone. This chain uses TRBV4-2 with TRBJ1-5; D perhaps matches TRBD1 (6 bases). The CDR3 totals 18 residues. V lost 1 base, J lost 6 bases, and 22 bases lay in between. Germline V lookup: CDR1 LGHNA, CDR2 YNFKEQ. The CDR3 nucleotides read TGTGCCAGCAGCCAAGGGGGCACAGGGAGTCCCCTCAGTCAGCCCCAGCATTTT. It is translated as CASSQGGTGSPLSQPQHF.

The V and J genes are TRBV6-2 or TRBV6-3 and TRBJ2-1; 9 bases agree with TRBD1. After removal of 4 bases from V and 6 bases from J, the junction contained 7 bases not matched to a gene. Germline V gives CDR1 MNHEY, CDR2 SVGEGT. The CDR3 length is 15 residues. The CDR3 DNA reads TGTGCCAGCAGTTTGGAACAGGGGGCAGGCAATGAGCAGTTCTTC. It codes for CASSLEQGAGNEQFF.

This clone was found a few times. The CDR3 here is CASSEGQLNTEAFF. In DNA, the CDR3 is TGTGCCAGCAGTGAGGGACAGCTGAACACTGAAGCTTTCTTT. The chain uses TRBV6-1 and TRBJ1-1; 7 bases map to TRBD1. The CDR3 extends over 14 amino acids. Germline loops: CDR1 MNHNS, CDR2 SASEGT. The V gene end was trimmed by 3 bases and the J gene end by 0 bases; junction bases not matched to a gene: 1.

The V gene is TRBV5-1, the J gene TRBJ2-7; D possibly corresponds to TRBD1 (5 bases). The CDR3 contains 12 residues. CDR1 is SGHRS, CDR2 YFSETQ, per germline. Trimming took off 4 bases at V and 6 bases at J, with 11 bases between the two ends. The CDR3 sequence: CASSPMQGEQYF. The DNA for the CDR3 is TGCGCCAGCAGCCCTATGCAGGGCGAGCAGTACTTC. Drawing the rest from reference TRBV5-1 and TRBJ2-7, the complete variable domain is KAGVTQTPRYLIKTRGQQVTLSCSPISGHRSVSWYQQTPGQGLQFLFEYFSETQRNKGNFPGRFSGRQFSNSRSEMNVSTLELGDSALYLCASSPMQGEQYFGPGTRLTVT.

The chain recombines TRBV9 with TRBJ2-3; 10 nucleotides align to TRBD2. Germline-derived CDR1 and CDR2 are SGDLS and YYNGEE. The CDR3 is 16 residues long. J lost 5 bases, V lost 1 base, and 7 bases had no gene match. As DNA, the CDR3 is TGTGCCAGCAGCGTAAGCGGGGGGGCCATTGAAGATACGCAGTATTTT. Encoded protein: CASSVSGGAIEDTQYF.

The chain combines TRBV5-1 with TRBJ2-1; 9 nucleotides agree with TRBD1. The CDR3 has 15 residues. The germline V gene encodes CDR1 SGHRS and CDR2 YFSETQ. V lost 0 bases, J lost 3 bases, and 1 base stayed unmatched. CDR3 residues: CASSLEGQGYNEQFF. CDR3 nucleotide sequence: TGCGCCAGCAGCTTGGAGGGACAGGGCTACAATGAGCAGTTCTTC.

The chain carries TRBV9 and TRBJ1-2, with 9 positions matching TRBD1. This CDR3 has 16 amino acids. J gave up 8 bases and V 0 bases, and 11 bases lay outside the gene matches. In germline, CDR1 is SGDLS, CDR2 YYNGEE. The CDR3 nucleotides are TGTGCCAGCAGCGTAGCGGGACAGGGTTTCTCGGGCGGCTACACCTTC. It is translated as CASSVAGQGFSGGYTF. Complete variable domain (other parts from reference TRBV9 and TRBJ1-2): DSGVTQTPKHLITATGQRVTLRCSPRSGDLSVYWYQQSLDQGLQFLIQYYNGEERAKGNILERFSAQQFPDLHSELNLSSLELGDSALYFCASSVAGQGFSGGYTFGSGTRLTVV.

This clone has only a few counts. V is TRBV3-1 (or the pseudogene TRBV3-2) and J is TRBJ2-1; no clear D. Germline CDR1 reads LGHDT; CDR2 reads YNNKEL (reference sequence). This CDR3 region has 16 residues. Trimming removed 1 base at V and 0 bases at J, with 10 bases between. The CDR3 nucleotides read TGTGCCAGCAGCCAAGTTTCGGTAAGCTCCTACAATGAGCAGTTCTTC. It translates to CASSQVSVSSYNEQFF.

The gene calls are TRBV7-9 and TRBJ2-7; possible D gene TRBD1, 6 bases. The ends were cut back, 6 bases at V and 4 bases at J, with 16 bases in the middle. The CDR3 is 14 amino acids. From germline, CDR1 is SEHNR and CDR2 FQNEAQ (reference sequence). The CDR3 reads CASRPPTGTYEQYF. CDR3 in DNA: TGTGCCAGCAGGCCTCCGACAGGAACTTACGAGCAGTACTTC.